This T cell receptor (beta chain) was identified during a study of blood T cell repertoires in COVID-19. Under the authors' procedure: Amplification from reference gene primers served as the basis for estimated nucleated cell counts. The repertoire was sequenced with immunoSEQ multiplex PCR; TCRdb's copy has only in-frame clones and lacks some. That table is the source of V, J and clone size, and D and trimming were worked out from the DNA. The repertoire holds 360,000 or so clones, with roughly 91% as singletons. Germline V gives CDR1 MGHRA, CDR2 YSYEKL. The CDR3 is 15 residues long. The ends lost 1 base at V and 7 bases at J; junction bases unmatched: 8.

Sequencing used PBMCs or T cells enriched from blood (not recorded which). This chain links TRBV4-1 with TRBJ1-2, with 8 bases lining up with TRBD1. This clonotype was sampled from a woman aged 25 to 39 who had recovered from COVID-19. CDR3 sequence: CASSQVVQGVVGYTF. For the CDR3, the DNA is TGCGCCAGCAGCCAAGTGGTACAGGGGGTAGTTGGCTACACCTTC.